The rows below give T cell receptor beta chains drawn from one sample of a study of T cells in Graves' hyperthyroidism and ophthalmopathy. MiXCR, run by TCRdb on the multiplex PCR reads, gives a single entry per CDR3 protein. This table holds hundreds of thousands of distinct CDR3 sequences, about 13% found once. Specimen: blood. The receptors shown here come from a woman under 30 with Graves' hyperthyroidism. CDR3s include the opening cysteine and the closing phenylalanine or tryptophan. The order of the fields is J gene, clone size, D gene, V gene, CDR3 protein, CDR3 DNA. D genes are given only for firm matches. Where a row states a size, it is once, few, many or the class of an expanded clone; other rows omit it.

TRBJ2-5 | NA | TRBD2 | TRBV11-2 | CASSLETSGGEETQYF | TGTGCCAGCAGCTTGGAGACTAGCGGGGGGGAAGAGACCCAGTACTTC
TRBJ2-2 | many | NA | TRBV11-3 | CASSLGSGGELFF | TGTGCCAGCAGCTTAGGCTCCGGGGGGGAGCTGTTTTTT
TRBJ2-2 | NA | NA | TRBV20-1 | CSATHARQSSNTGELFF | TGCAGTGCTACCCACGCCCGACAGAGCTCGAACACCGGGGAGCTGTTTTTT
TRBJ1-1 | few | NA | TRBV12-3/TRBV12-4 | CASTQDKGYTEAFF | TGTGCCAGCACCCAAGACAAGGGTTACACTGAAGCTTTCTTT
TRBJ1-1 | NA | TRBD1 | TRBV25-1 | CASSELGRGRTEAFF | TGTGCCAGCAGTGAATTGGGCAGGGGGCGTACTGAAGCTTTCTTT
TRBJ2-6 | many | NA | TRBV28 | CASSFLADFAGANVLTF | TGTGCCAGCAGTTTTTTAGCGGATTTTGCCGGGGCCAACGTCCTGACTTTC
TRBJ2-1 | few | NA | TRBV9 | CASSVEAWGPQFF | TGTGCCAGCAGCGTAGAGGCCTGGGGGCCGCAGTTCTTC
TRBJ2-2 | few | NA | TRBV18 | CASSPRRMAGELFF | TGTGCCAGCTCACCACGACGAATGGCCGGGGAGCTGTTTTTT
TRBJ2-5 | few | NA | TRBV5-1 | CASSLQGLQQGETQYF | TGCGCCAGCAGCTTACAGGGACTACAACAAGGGGAGACCCAGTACTTC
TRBJ2-1 | many | NA | TRBV24-1 | CATSGRTAYNEQFF | TGTGCCACCAGTGGGAGGACGGCCTACAATGAGCAGTTCTTC
TRBJ2-7 | once | NA | TRBV5-1 | CASSLGGAGPYEQYF | TGCGCCAGCAGCTTGGGAGGGGCGGGCCCCTACGAGCAGTACTTC
TRBJ2-5 | many | NA | TRBV4-1 | CASSYTPGGEETQYF | TGCGCCAGCAGCTACACTCCTGGGGGAGAAGAGACCCAGTACTTC
TRBJ2-7 | few | NA | TRBV7-3 | CASSLGDNYEQYF | TGTGCCAGCAGCTTAGGTGATAACTACGAGCAGTACTTC
TRBJ1-5 | many | NA | TRBV7-3 | CASSSLTSTNQPQHF | TGTGCCAGCAGCTCCTTGACAAGTACAAATCAGCCCCAGCATTTT
TRBJ2-3 | many | TRBD1 | TRBV2 | CARSTGLADTQYF | TGTGCCAGATCGACAGGGTTAGCAGATACGCAGTATTTT
TRBJ1-1 | many | NA | TRBV19 | CASSTGVRPNTEAFF | TGTGCCAGTAGTACCGGGGTCCGTCCGAACACTGAAGCTTTCTTT
TRBJ1-5 | few | TRBD1 | TRBV5-6 | CASSKGDRAYQPQHF | TGTGCCAGCAGCAAAGGGGACAGAGCATATCAGCCCCAGCATTTT
TRBJ2-3 | NA | NA | TRBV14 | CASSQGALRADRTTDTQYF | TGTGCCAGCAGCCAAGGTGCGTTAAGAGCTGATCGGACCACAGATACGCAGTATTTT
TRBJ2-1 | many | NA | TRBV6-2/TRBV6-3 | CASTSIQEQFF | TGTGCCAGCACCTCAATCCAGGAGCAGTTCTTC
TRBJ2-1 | many | NA | TRBV24-1 | CATSDLQDSYNEQFF | TGTGCCACCAGTGATTTGCAGGACTCCTACAATGAGCAGTTCTTC
TRBJ1-2 | few | NA | TRBV10-1 | CASSETSVNYGYTF | TGCGCCAGCAGTGAGACTTCGGTTAACTATGGCTACACCTTC
TRBJ2-7 | few | TRBD2 | TRBV20-1 | CSTNLGREGFEQYF | TGCAGTACTAACCTCGGGCGGGAGGGTTTCGAGCAGTACTTC
TRBJ2-5 | many | NA | TRBV20-1 | CSARDFTGETQYF | TGCAGTGCTAGAGACTTTACGGGGGAGACCCAGTACTTC
TRBJ2-5 | few | NA | TRBV27 | CASSFDLATQYF | TGTGCCAGCAGTTTCGATTTGGCGACCCAGTACTTC
TRBJ1-2 | many | NA | TRBV28 | CASRPPGRPNYGYTF | TGTGCCAGCAGGCCCCCCGGCAGACCTAACTATGGCTACACCTTC
TRBJ2-1 | many | NA | TRBV13 | CASSLRLTGWDSVINEQFF | TGTGCCAGCAGCTTACGACTAACGGGGTGGGATTCCGTGATCAATGAGCAGTTCTTC
TRBJ1-3 | NA | TRBD1 | TRBV20-1 | CSAKTGRNGNTIYF | TGCAGTGCAAAGACAGGGAGAAACGGAAACACCATATATTTT
TRBJ1-2 | NA | NA | TRBV5-6 | CASATRGGIGYTF | TGTGCCAGCGCCACAAGGGGTGGGATTGGCTACACCTTC
TRBJ1-5 | NA | NA | TRBV7-8 | CASSAGGIGDQPQHF | TGTGCCAGCAGCGCCGGGGGGATAGGGGATCAGCCCCAGCATTTT
TRBJ1-1 | many | NA | TRBV6-2/TRBV6-3 | CASTPKVRAEAFF | TGTGCCAGCACCCCGAAGGTCCGGGCTGAAGCTTTCTTT
TRBJ2-7 | many | TRBD2 | TRBV28 | CASSFHGLADSYEQYF | TGTGCCAGCAGTTTTCATGGACTAGCGGATTCCTACGAGCAGTACTTC
TRBJ2-7 | many | TRBD1 | TRBV7-9 | CASSPRTGNSYEQYF | TGTGCCAGCAGCCCTCGGACAGGGAACTCCTACGAGCAGTACTTC
TRBJ2-7 | many | TRBD2 | TRBV20-1 | CSASGRYEQYF | TGCAGTGCTAGCGGGAGGTACGAGCAGTACTTC
TRBJ1-6 | many | NA | TRBV11-2 | CASSFAGASASPLHF | TGTGCCAGCAGCTTCGCGGGGGCCTCTGCTTCACCCCTCCACTTT
TRBJ2-7 | NA | NA | TRBV28 | CASRQLLLSAEQYF | TGTGCCAGCAGACAATTACTCCTAAGCGCCGAGCAGTACTTC
TRBJ1-5 | many | NA | TRBV12-3/TRBV12-4 | CASSLQEVLGQPQHF | TGTGCCAGCAGTTTACAAGAGGTGTTGGGTCAGCCCCAGCATTTT
TRBJ2-1 | NA | NA | TRBV28 | CASSFPPGMRDNEQFF | TGTGCCAGCAGTTTTCCCCCGGGGATGAGGGACAATGAGCAGTTCTTC
TRBJ1-2 | many | NA | TRBV29-1 | CSVLTVGYGYTF | TGCAGCGTCCTGACAGTCGGGTATGGCTACACCTTC
TRBJ1-4 | many | NA | TRBV20-1 | CSAHGGGLNEKLFF | TGCAGTGCTCACGGGGGGGGGCTTAATGAAAAACTGTTTTTT
TRBJ2-5 | many | NA | TRBV12-3/TRBV12-4 | CASSSLTPYQETQYF | TGTGCCAGCAGTTCGTTGACCCCGTACCAAGAGACCCAGTACTTC
TRBJ1-5 | few | NA | TRBV6-1 | CASSKDRRLGNQPQHF | TGTGCCAGCAGTAAGGACAGACGTTTGGGCAATCAGCCCCAGCATTTT